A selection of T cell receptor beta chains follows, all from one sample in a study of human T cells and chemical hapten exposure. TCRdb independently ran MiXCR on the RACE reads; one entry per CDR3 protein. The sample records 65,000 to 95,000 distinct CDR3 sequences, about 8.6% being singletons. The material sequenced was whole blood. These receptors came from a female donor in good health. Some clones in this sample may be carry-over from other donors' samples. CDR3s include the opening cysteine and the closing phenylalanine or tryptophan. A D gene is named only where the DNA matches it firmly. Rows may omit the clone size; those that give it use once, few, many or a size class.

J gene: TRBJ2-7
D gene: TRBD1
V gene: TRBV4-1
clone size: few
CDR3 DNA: TGCGCCAGCAGCCAAGGAAACAGGGGGCTTGCGTACTTC
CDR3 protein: CASSQGNRGLAYF

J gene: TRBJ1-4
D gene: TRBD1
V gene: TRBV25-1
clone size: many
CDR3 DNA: TGTGCCAGCAGCAGGGACAGGGAAGGCGAAAAACTGTTTTTT
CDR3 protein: CASSRDREGEKLFF

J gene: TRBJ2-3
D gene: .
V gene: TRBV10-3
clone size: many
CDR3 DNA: TGTGCCATCAGTGAGTCGGGCAGCACAGATACGCAGTATTTT
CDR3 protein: CAISESGSTDTQYF

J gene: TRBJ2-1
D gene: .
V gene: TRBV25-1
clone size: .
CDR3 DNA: TGTGCCAGTCAAGCCATCCGAGGCGACAATGAGCAGTTCTTC
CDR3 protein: CASQAIRGDNEQFF

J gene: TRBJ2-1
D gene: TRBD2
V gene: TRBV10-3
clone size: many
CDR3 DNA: TGTGCCATCAGTCCGGCGACTAGCGGGGGCCCGGACGAGCAGTTCTTC
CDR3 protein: CAISPATSGGPDEQFF

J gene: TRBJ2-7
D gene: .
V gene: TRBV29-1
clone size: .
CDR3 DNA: TGCAGCGTTGAAGATGCGGGTGGCACCTACGAGCAGTACTTC
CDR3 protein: CSVEDAGGTYEQYF

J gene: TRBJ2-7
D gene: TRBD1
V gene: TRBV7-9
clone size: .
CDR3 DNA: TGTACCAGCAGCTCCTCAGGGGGCACGTACGAGCAGTACTTC
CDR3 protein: CTSSSSGGTYEQYF

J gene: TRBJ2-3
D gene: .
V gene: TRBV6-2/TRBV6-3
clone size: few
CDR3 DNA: TGTGCCAGCAGCGCCGGGACTAGCACAGATACGCAGTATTTT
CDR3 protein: CASSAGTSTDTQYF

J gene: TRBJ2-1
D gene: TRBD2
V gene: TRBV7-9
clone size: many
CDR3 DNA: TGTGCCAGCAGCTTATGGCGAGCGGGGAATGAGCAGTTCTTC
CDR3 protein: CASSLWRAGNEQFF

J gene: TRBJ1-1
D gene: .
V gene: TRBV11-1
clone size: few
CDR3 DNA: TGTGCCAGCAGCTTAGGACAGAGGAACACTGAAGCTTTCTTT
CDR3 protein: CASSLGQRNTEAFF

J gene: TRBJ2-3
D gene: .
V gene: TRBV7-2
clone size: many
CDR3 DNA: TGTGCCAGCAGCTTAGTCGGGGCCACAGATACGCAGTATTTT
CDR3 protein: CASSLVGATDTQYF

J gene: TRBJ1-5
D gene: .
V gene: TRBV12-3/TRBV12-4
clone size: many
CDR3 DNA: TGTGCCAGCAGTTTAGTGGCAGCGAGGAATCAGCCCCAGCATTTT
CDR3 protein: CASSLVAARNQPQHF

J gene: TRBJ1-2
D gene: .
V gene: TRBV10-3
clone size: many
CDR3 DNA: TGTGCCATCAGTGGGGAGGGACTTAAAGCTAACTATGGCTACACCTTC
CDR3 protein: CAISGEGLKANYGYTF

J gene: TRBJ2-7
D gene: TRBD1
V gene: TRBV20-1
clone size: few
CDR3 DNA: TGCAGTGCTAGGGGAGACAGGGGCCCCTTCGAGCAGTACTTC
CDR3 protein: CSARGDRGPFEQYF

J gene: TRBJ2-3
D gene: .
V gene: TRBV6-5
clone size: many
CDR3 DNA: TGTGCCAGCAGTCAAAAGGTAGCCACAGATACGCAGTATTTT
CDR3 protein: CASSQKVATDTQYF

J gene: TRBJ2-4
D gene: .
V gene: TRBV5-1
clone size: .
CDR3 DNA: TGCGCCAGCAGCTTCGGGGGGCCCCTAAACGACATTCAGTACTTC
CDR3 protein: CASSFGGPLNDIQYF

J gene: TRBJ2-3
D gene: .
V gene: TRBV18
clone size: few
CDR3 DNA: TGTGCCAGCTCGCGTTTTGGCTCTAGCACAGATACGCAGTATTTT
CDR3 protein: CASSRFGSSTDTQYF

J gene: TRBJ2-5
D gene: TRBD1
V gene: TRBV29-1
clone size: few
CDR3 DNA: TGCAGCGTTGATTTCTCCCAGGGGGTGGAGACCCAGTACTTC
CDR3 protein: CSVDFSQGVETQYF

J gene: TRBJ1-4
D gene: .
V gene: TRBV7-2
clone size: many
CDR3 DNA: TGTGCCAGCAGCTTTATACGAACAGGGTCGGCTAATGAAAAACTGTTTTTT
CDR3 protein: CASSFIRTGSANEKLFF

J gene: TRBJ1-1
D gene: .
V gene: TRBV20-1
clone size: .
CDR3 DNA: TGCAGTGCTAGAGCATCCCTAGGCAGCCCGAACACTGAAGCTTTCTTT
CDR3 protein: CSARASLGSPNTEAFF

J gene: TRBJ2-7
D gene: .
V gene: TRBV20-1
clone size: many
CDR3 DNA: TGCAGTGCCTCTCTCGTTCAGGGATCTTCCTACGAGCAGTACTTC
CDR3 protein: CSASLVQGSSYEQYF

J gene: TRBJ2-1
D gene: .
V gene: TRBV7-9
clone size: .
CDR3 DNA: TGTGCCAGCAGCTTAGAACAGTCCTACAATGAGCAGTTCTTC
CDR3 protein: CASSLEQSYNEQFF

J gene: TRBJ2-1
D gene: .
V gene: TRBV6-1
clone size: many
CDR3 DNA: TGTGCCAGCAGTGCACAGGAGTACAATGAGCAGTTCTTC
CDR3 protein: CASSAQEYNEQFF

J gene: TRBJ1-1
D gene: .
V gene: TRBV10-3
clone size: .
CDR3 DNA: TGTGCCATGGGGGGGAACACTGAAGCTTTCTTT
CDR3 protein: CAMGGNTEAFF

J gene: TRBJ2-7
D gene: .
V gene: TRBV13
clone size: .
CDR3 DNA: TGTGCCAGCAGCTCCGGGTTAAGCGACGAGCAGTACTTC
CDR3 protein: CASSSGLSDEQYF

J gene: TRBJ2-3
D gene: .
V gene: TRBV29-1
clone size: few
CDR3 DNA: TGCAGCGTTGACAGGGGTGCAGATACGCAGTATTTT
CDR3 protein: CSVDRGADTQYF

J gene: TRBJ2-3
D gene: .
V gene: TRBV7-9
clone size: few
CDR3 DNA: TGTGCCAGCAGCTTAACCGTAAGGGGGGATACGCAGTATTTT
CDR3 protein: CASSLTVRGDTQYF

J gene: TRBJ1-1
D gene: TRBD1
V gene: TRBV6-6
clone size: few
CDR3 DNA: TGTGCCAGCAGTTTACAGGGGCCGGGTGAGGAAGCTTTCTTT
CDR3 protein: CASSLQGPGEEAFF

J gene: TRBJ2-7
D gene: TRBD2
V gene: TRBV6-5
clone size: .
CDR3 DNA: TGTGCCAGCAGGGGGGGGTTAGCCTACGAGCAGTACTTC
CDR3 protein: CASRGGLAYEQYF

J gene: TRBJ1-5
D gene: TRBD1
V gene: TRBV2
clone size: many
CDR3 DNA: TGTGCCAGCAGTGAACTTGGACAGGGCAATCAGCCCCAGCATTTT
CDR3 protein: CASSELGQGNQPQHF

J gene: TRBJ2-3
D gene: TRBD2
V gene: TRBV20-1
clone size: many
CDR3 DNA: TGCAGTGCTAGGGGCCCGGGGGGAACTAGCACAGATACGCAGTATTTT
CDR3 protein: CSARGPGGTSTDTQYF

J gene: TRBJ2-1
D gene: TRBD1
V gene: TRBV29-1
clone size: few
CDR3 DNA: TGCAGCGTTGTACAGGGGTCGGGCAATGAGCAGTTCTTC
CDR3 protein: CSVVQGSGNEQFF

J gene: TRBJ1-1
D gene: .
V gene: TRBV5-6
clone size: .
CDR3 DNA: TGTGCCAGCAGCTTTTCTGGCACTGAAGCTTTCTTT
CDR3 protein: CASSFSGTEAFF

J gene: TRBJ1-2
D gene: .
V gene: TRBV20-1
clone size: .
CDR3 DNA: TGCAGTGCCAGACGGTTAAAGTACTACACCTTC
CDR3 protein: CSARRLKYYTF

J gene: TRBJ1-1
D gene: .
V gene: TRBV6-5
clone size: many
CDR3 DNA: TGTGCCAGCAGTTACTCGAAGTCCGGACTGAACACTGAAGCTTTCTTT
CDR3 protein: CASSYSKSGLNTEAFF

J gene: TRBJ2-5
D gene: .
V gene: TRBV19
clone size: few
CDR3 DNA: TGTGCCAGTAGTATCTCCCGGGCCTCCAGGTCCCAGTACTTC
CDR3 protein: CASSISRASRSQYF

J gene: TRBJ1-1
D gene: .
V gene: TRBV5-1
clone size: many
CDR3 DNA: TGCGCCAGCAGCTTTATGCAGTCAAAGAACACTGAAGCTTTCTTT
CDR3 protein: CASSFMQSKNTEAFF

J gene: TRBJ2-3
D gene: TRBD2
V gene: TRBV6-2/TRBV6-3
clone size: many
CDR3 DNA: TGTGCCAGCAGCCTTCCTCTAGCGGGGGCCGCAGATACGCAGTATTTT
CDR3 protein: CASSLPLAGAADTQYF

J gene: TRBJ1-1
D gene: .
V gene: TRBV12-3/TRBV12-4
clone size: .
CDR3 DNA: TGTGCCAGCAGCGAGGGGTTGAACACTGAAGCTTTCTTT
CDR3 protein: CASSEGLNTEAFF

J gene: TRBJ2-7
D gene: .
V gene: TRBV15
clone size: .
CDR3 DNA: TGTGCCACCAGCAGAGATCTTATGGGACACGAAGTTGACTTC
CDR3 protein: CATSRDLMGHEVDF

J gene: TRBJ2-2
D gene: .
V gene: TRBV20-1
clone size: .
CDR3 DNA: TGCAGTGCTTGGACACCGAACACCGGGGAGCTGTTTTTT
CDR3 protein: CSAWTPNTGELFF

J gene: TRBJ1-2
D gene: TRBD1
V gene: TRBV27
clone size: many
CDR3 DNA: TGTGCCAGCAGTACAGGGGGCGATGGCTACACCTTC
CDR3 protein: CASSTGGDGYTF

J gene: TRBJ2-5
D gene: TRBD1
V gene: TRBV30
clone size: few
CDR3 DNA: TGTGCCTGGAGCGAGGGACAGTACCAAGAGACCCAGTACTTC
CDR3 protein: CAWSEGQYQETQYF

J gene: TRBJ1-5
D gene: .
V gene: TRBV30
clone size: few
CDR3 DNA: TGTGCCTGGAGTGTGGCAGTAAAACAGCCCCAGCATTTT
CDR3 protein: CAWSVAVKQPQHF

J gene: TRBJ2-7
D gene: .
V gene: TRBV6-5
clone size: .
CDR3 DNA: TGTGCCAGCAGTCGGGACGGAAGTTCCTACGAGCAGTACTTC
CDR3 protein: CASSRDGSSYEQYF

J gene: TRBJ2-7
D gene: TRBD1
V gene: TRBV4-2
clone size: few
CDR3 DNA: TGTGCCAGCAGCCAAGGGCCCGGGACAGGGGTTAACGAGCAGTACTTC
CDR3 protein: CASSQGPGTGVNEQYF

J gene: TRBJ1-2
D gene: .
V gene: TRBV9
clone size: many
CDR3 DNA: TGTGCCAGCAGCGTGGGGGTTGGAGGCTACACCTTC
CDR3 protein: CASSVGVGGYTF

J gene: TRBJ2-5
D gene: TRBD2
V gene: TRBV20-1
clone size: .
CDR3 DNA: TGCAGTGCGGATCTAGCGGGACGGCGCCAAGTGTGGGGGGAGACCCAGTACTTC
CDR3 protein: CSADLAGRRQVWGETQYF

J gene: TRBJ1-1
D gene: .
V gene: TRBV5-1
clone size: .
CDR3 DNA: TGCGCCAGCAGCTTGGGTACGGGGGGTGAAGCTTTCTTT
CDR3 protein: CASSLGTGGEAFF

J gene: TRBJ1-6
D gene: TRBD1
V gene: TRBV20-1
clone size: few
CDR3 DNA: TGCAGTGCTAGAGAGCCCAGGGGGAAGGACGATTCACCCCTCCACTTT
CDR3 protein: CSAREPRGKDDSPLHF

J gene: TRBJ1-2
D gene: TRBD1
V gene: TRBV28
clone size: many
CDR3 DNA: TGTGCCAGCAGTTACCGTGGGACAGGGCAGTACTATGGCTACACCTTC
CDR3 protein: CASSYRGTGQYYGYTF